This TCR beta chain appears in the sequencing data of a study of identical twins (dated by TCRdb to the mid-2010s). Regarding the study in general: To test whether fetal clonotypes persist, this study deep-sequenced TCR alpha and beta repertoires from monozygotic twins, from unrelated adults of various ages, and from cord blood. Replicate twin experiments were performed at different times using different library preparation protocols to rule out contamination.

For CDR1 and CDR2, the germline V gene lists SGHTA and FQGNSA. Measured from the cysteine to the phenylalanine, the CDR3 is 17 residues long. The sequence is cut down to CDR3 DNA, 51 bases in frame from base 1. Trimming takes 1 base off V and 3 bases off J; junction bases not matched to a gene: 10. Details on this clonotype: Its binding antigen is unknown. Within one base of it there is no much larger clone, and no base qualities were kept.

Libraries were built with 5' RACE. Instrument on record: Illumina HiSeq 2000. A universal primer binding site was added through template switching, and the final cDNA carried a unique molecular identifier so that TCR cDNA molecules could be counted accurately. Specific primers in the conserved constant-segment region were used to synthesize first-strand cDNA for the TCR alpha and beta chains. To control for contamination, every cDNA library carried two barcodes: a SMART-Mk sample barcode plus Illumina barcodes. TruSeq adapter sequences along with Illumina sample barcodes were introduced in two successive PCR steps. The TCR alpha and beta cDNA libraries were sequenced on the Illumina HiSeq platform using custom primers. In the paper's pipeline: Unique molecular identifiers were extracted from raw reads with MiGEC, and CDR3 positions were determined with MiXCR. Recombination models were inferred per individual with the repgenHMM and IGoR tools using an EM algorithm. The tcR package in R was used for shared clonotype analysis, with sharing normalized by the product of cloneset sizes. Out-of-frame nonproductive sequences were analyzed to study raw recombination free of thymic and clonal selection effects. TCRdb cleaned the public reads at Q25 with fastp, built clones with MiXCR and kept in-frame beta chains. Merged by CDR3 protein, the rows form single entries marked with the most common genes and DNA. What appears here as the V and J calls and clone size reflects TCRdb's work, not the paper's. The sample yields 500,000 or so distinct CDR3 sequences; roughly 13% were counted once. The ten largest clones represent approximately 1% of the sample.

All donors were healthy Caucasians. The twin cohort consisted of three pairs of female monozygotic twins, all aged about 18 to 30 years. Positive isolation kits from Invitrogen were used to isolate the CD4+ and CD8+ T cell populations. What the authors observed across the whole study: Excess twin sharing in beta out-of-frame sequences was weaker because fewer shared sequences lowered the signal-to-noise ratio. Because the same donors could not be followed over many years, the conclusions relied on cross-sectional statistical analysis. Invariant T cells such as MAIT and iNKT could partly confound zero-insertion analyses, although diverse VJ usage argued against such confounding for most clonotypes. Recombination models systematically underestimated out-of-frame TCR alpha sharing in monozygotic twins but agreed with sharing between unrelated individuals. Compared with coincidental sharing between unrelated individuals, out-of-frame TCR alpha sequences shared between twins had an excess of sequences with low generation probability. Fewer insertions were carried by abundant cord blood beta clonotypes, a similar but weaker trend appeared in young adult naive repertoires, and no such trend appeared in memory repertoires.

These sequences were also reported in another study, on yellow fever vaccine responses in identical twins. That second report states: According to the authors, the vaccine-induced T cell response in identical twins seemed to be partly convergent and partly specific to each individual. The study precisely tracked vaccine-responding T cell clones in identical twins.

Rearrangement joined TRBV7-2 to TRBJ2-3, and 7 bases in between align with TRBD2. This clonotype was sampled from a woman younger than 35 in good health. Sequencing was carried out using CD4+ T cells sorted from blood. The DNA sequence follows: TGTGCCAGCAGCTTAGGATGGGGGGGGATGGGGACAGATACGCAGTATTTT. This codes for CASSLGWGGMGTDTQYF. Supplemented by the reference TRBV7-2 and TRBJ2-3 proteins around the CDR3, the complete variable domain is GAGVSQSPSNKVTEKGKDVELRCDPISGHTALYWYRQSLGQGLEFLIYFQGNSAPDKSGLPSDRFSAERTGGSVSTLTIQRTQQEDSAVYLCASSLGWGGMGTDTQYFGPGTRLTVL.